Listed here are 32 T cell receptor beta chains from one sample, sequenced in a study of control samples from healthy donors and cancer patients. Some clones are missing from TCRdb's copy, which holds only in-frame ones; the method was immunoSEQ multiplex PCR. The data show around 200,000 clones, around 91% seen once. The sequencing sample was made of blood. All receptors derive from a woman in her 30s in good health.

The genes are TRBV29-1 and TRBJ1-2, with 9 bases matching TRBD1. The V gene's germline CDR1 is SQVTM and CDR2 ANQGSEA. The trim removed 6 bases at V and 3 bases at J, leaving 2 bases unmatched. The CDR3 has 12 residues. The CDR3: CSVRTGDYGYTF. The DNA of the CDR3 is TGCAGCGTGCGGACAGGGGACTATGGCTACACCTTC.

The chain employs TRBV29-1 and TRBJ2-1, with a tentative D call TRBD2 (5 bases). Looked up from germline, CDR1 is SQVTM and CDR2 is ANQGSEA. The CDR3 has 12 amino acids. Trimming took off 3 bases at V and 10 bases at J, with 13 bases between the two ends. The CDR3 DNA follows: TGCAGCGTTGATGGGGTGGGAGAGGAGCAGTTCTTC. Amino acids: CSVDGVGEEQFF.

This CDR3 is CASSPGTVIQETQYF. DNA for the CDR3: TGTGCCAGCAGTCCCGGGACAGTAATTCAAGAGACCCAGTACTTC. The chain combines TRBV25-1 with TRBJ2-5; 7 bases map to TRBD1. The CDR3 is 15 residues long. The V and J ends lost 5 bases and 2 bases, in that order; junction bases with no gene match: 8. CDR1 and CDR2 (germline): MGHDK, SYGVNS.

About this clone itself: Additional DNA sequences in this sample encode the identical CDR3. J is TRBJ2-7 and V is TRBV28; 11 bases align to TRBD1. The ends lost 5 bases at V and 4 bases at J; junction bases unmatched: 4. Germline V lookup: CDR1 MDHEN, CDR2 SYDVKM. The CDR3 is made up of 14 amino acids. This CDR3 reads CASSLGTGGYEQYF. The CDR3 bases are TGTGCCAGCAGTCTCGGGACAGGGGGATACGAGCAGTACTTC. The complete variable domain, with remaining parts taken from reference TRBV28 and TRBJ2-7, reads DVKVTQSSRYLVKRTGEKVFLECVQDMDHENMFWYRQDPGLGLRLIYFSYDVKMKEKGDIPEGYSVSREKKERFSLILESASTNQTSMYLCASSLGTGGYEQYFGPGTRLTVT.

This rearrangement joins TRBV30 to TRBJ1-2, with unresolved D. CDR1 GTSNPN and CDR2 SVGIG come from the germline V gene (reference sequence). This CDR3 is 12 amino acids long. The ends were cut back, 5 bases at V and 4 bases at J, with 11 bases in the middle. The CDR3 sequence is CAWGEVGYGYTF. CDR3 nucleotide sequence: TGTGCCTGGGGTGAAGTAGGCTATGGCTACACCTTC.

There are a few counts of this clone. The chain employs TRBV4-2 and TRBJ2-3; TRBD2 aligns across 16 bases. Germline CDR1 and CDR2: LGHNA and YNFKEQ. With V trimmed by 4 bases and J by 0 bases, 4 bases remained unmatched. The CDR3 is made up of 18 amino acids. The DNA for the CDR3 is TGTGCCAGCAGCCGGGGACTAGCGGGGGGGGCTAGCACAGATACGCAGTATTTT. The encoded protein is CASSRGLAGGASTDTQYF.

This clone was seen a handful of times. The chain joins TRBV21-1 to TRBJ2-7; the table names TRBD1, a call not compared with the DNA. TRBV21-1 is designated a pseudogene. The CDR3 covers 15 residues. The DNA for the CDR3 is TGTGCCAGCAGCAAAGGGCCACAGGGTTCCTACGAGCAGTACTTC. Protein: CASSKGPQGSYEQYF.

This sequence joins TRBV12-3 or TRBV12-4 and TRBJ2-1, with 8 bases identical to TRBD1. This CDR3 contains 13 residues. V was clipped by 6 bases and J by 6 bases; unmatched bases: 4. DNA of the CDR3: TGTGCCAGCAGCTTAACAGGGGGCAATGAGCAGTTCTTC. Protein: CASSLTGGNEQFF.

The V gene is TRBV6-5, the J gene TRBJ1-6, with TRBD1 identical over 7 bases. With V trimmed by 6 bases and J by 0 bases, 2 bases remained unmatched. CDR3 length: 15 residues. CDR1 is MNHEY and CDR2 is SVGAGI in the germline V gene. This CDR3 reads CASRGDSSYNSPLHF. CDR3 DNA: TGTGCCAGCAGGGGGGACAGCTCCTATAATTCACCCCTCCACTTT.

The chain joins TRBV6-5 to TRBJ2-2, with TRBD1 matching over 8 bases. The germline CDR1 and CDR2 sequences are MNHEY and SVGAGI. Trimming cost V 6 bases and J 3 bases; bases outside gene matches: 6. There are 15 residues in the CDR3. In DNA, the CDR3 is TGTGCCAGCAGCTCCGGGACAGGAGACACCGGGGAGCTGTTTTTT. Residues: CASSSGTGDTGELFF.

V gene TRBV6-5 combines with J gene TRBJ1-5, with D possibly being TRBD1 (5 bases). The V gene's germline CDR1 is MNHEY and CDR2 SVGAGI. This CDR3 region has 13 residues. V lost 4 bases and J lost 3, with 7 bases in between. CDR3 loop: CASSFRDNQPQHF. DNA for the CDR3: TGTGCCAGCAGTTTCAGGGACAATCAGCCCCAGCATTTT.

The V and J genes are TRBV9 and TRBJ2-2, with 7 nucleotides matching TRBD2. CDR1 and CDR2 from the germline V gene are SGDLS and YYNGEE. The CDR3 has 13 amino acids. Germline trimming cut 3 bases from V and 6 bases from J; bases unmatched to any gene: 2. In DNA, the CDR3 is TGTGCCAGCAGCGCTAGCGGCCCCGGGGAGCTGTTTTTT. This codes for CASSASGPGELFF.

This chain links TRBV12-3 or TRBV12-4 with TRBJ1-1, with no clear D. Deletions cut 3 bases from V and 4 bases from J, with 9 bases between. The CDR3 contains 13 residues. The CDR3: CASSFRWSTEAFF. The CDR3 DNA sequence: TGTGCCAGCAGTTTCCGGTGGAGCACTGAAGCTTTCTTT.

The chain combines TRBV20-1 with TRBJ2-7; a weak D match, TRBD2 (5 bases). The CDR3 extends over 12 amino acids. Trimming cost V 3 bases and J 0 bases, with 6 bases left between them. Per germline, CDR1 DFQATT and CDR2 SNEGSKA (reference sequence). This chain's CDR3 is CSASGSSYEQYF. The CDR3 nucleotides read TGCAGTGCTAGTGGGAGCTCCTACGAGCAGTACTTC.

This chain joins TRBV6-5 and TRBJ1-5; no definite D call. Germline V gene data show CDR1 as MNHEY and CDR2 as SVGAGI. V dropped 6 bases and J dropped 0 bases, with 9 bases sitting between them. There are 14 residues in the CDR3. The CDR3 nucleotides read TGTGCCAGCAGAAACCTGAATAGCAATCAGCCCCAGCATTTT. It encodes CASRNLNSNQPQHF.

This chain joins TRBV15 and TRBJ2-7; 10 nucleotides line up with TRBD1. The CDR3 is 14 residues long. With V trimmed by 7 bases and J by 3 bases, 6 bases remained unmatched. Germline V gene sequence: CDR1 LNHNV, CDR2 YYDKDF (reference sequence). This CDR3 reads CATKRGQGSYEQYF. The CDR3 DNA reads as TGTGCCACCAAGAGGGGACAGGGGAGCTACGAGCAGTACTTC.

The V gene is TRBV18, the J gene TRBJ1-3; possible D gene TRBD1, 5 bases. CDR3 length: 14 amino acids. The ends were cut back, 1 base at V and 4 bases at J, with 8 bases in the middle. Germline V gene lookup returns CDR1 KGHSH and CDR2 LQKENI. CDR3 loop: CASSPQGKGNTIYF. The CDR3 DNA reads TGTGCCAGCTCACCACAGGGGAAAGGAAACACCATATATTTT.

This clone was observed once. The chain links TRBV11-1 to TRBJ1-4; possibly TRBD1 for D (6 bases). Trimming cost V 3 bases and J 7 bases, with 9 bases left between them. Looked up from germline, CDR1 is SGHAT and CDR2 is FQDESV (reference sequence). CDR3 length: 13 residues. The CDR3 here is CASSFRGGEKLFF. As DNA, the CDR3 is TGTGCCAGCAGCTTCAGGGGCGGTGAAAAACTGTTTTTT.

V is TRBV3-1 (or the pseudogene TRBV3-2) and J is TRBJ1-5, with a possible D match to TRBD1 (5 bases). Deletions cut 4 bases from V and 4 bases from J, with 14 bases between. From germline, CDR1 is LGHDT and CDR2 YNNKEL (reference sequence). The CDR3 contains 15 residues. This CDR3 is CASSPGRGWNQPQHF. In DNA form, the CDR3 reads TGTGCCAGCAGCCCGGGACGGGGGTGGAATCAGCCCCAGCATTTT.

The genes are TRBV4-3 and TRBJ2-1; possibly TRBD2 for D (6 bases). Germline lookup yields CDR1 LGHNA and CDR2 YSLEER. The CDR3 runs 13 residues. V was clipped by 4 bases and J by 7 bases, with 11 bases between them. CDR3 nucleotides: TGCGCCAGCAGCCCGCCGGGACTTAATGAGCAGTTCTTC. Residues: CASSPPGLNEQFF.

J is TRBJ2-3 and V is TRBV30, with D tentatively TRBD2 (5 bases). CDR1 is GTSNPN and CDR2 is SVGIG in the germline V gene (reference sequence). Trimming stripped 3 bases from V and 0 bases from J, with 10 bases between. This CDR3 contains 14 residues. As DNA, the CDR3 is TGTGCCTGGAGGTACGGCGGGAGCACAGATACGCAGTATTTT. This encodes CAWRYGGSTDTQYF.

This chain joins TRBV9 and TRBJ2-1; 10 bases map to TRBD2. Germline CDR1 reads SGDLS; CDR2 reads YYNGEE. V shed 4 bases and J 10 bases; nucleotides not matched to a gene: 8. The CDR3 has 14 amino acids. The CDR3 sequence: CASSPILAGREQFF. The CDR3 coding sequence is TGTGCCAGCAGCCCAATACTAGCGGGACGCGAGCAGTTCTTC.

The sample holds one count of this clone. V usage is TRBV28 and J usage is TRBJ1-2; D not resolved. Germline values: CDR1 MDHEN, CDR2 SYDVKM. The CDR3 is made up of 12 amino acids. The V and J ends lost 6 bases and 6 bases respectively, with 11 bases between them. CDR3 sequence: CASSHGRNGYTF. The DNA for the CDR3 is TGTGCCAGCAGCCACGGACGGAATGGCTACACCTTC.

The chain carries TRBV27 and TRBJ2-7; D remains ambiguous. Trimming took 4 bases from V and 2 from J, leaving 3 bases between them. The germline gives CDR1 MNHEY, CDR2 SMNVEV (reference sequence). The CDR3 is made up of 11 amino acids. The CDR3 loop is CASSSPYEQYF. The DNA of the CDR3 is TGTGCCAGCAGTTCCCCCTACGAGCAGTACTTC.

DNA for the CDR3: TGCGCCAGCAGCCAAGGGGGCCCAGGATCCTATGGCTACACCTTC. Translation: CASSQGGPGSYGYTF. V is TRBV4-1 and J is TRBJ1-2; TRBD1 might be the D (5 bases). The V gene lost 1 base and the J gene lost 4 bases, with 13 bases spanning the gap. Per germline, CDR1 MGHRA and CDR2 YSYEKL. The CDR3 is made up of 15 amino acids.

The V gene is TRBV20-1, the J gene TRBJ1-1, with 7 bases matching TRBD1. Looked up from germline, CDR1 is DFQATT and CDR2 is SNEGSKA (reference sequence). V lost 6 bases and J lost 6; bases outside the gene matches: 4. The CDR3 is made up of 11 amino acids. CDR3 residues: CSAPRGAEAFF. CDR3 bases: TGCAGTGCCCCCAGGGGGGCTGAAGCTTTCTTT.

This clone was observed a handful of times. The identical CDR3 is also encoded by other nucleotide sequences in the sample. The genes are TRBV10-3 and TRBJ1-5; D not resolved. Germline CDR1 ENHRY, CDR2 SYGVKD. The CDR3 length is 14 residues. The V and J ends lost 6 bases and 6 bases respectively, with 15 bases between them. CDR3 nucleotide sequence: TGTGCCATCAGACCGGACGGGAGTACTCAGCCCCAGCATTTT. It is translated as CAIRPDGSTQPQHF.

The chain is built from TRBV5-1 and TRBJ2-3, with D possibly TRBD1 on 6 matching bases. In germline, CDR1 is SGHRS, CDR2 YFSETQ. CDR3 length equals 15 residues. Trimming cost V 0 bases and J 4 bases, with 12 bases left between them. CDR3 DNA sequence: TGCGCCAGCAGCTTGGCCAGGGGATTATCAGATACGCAGTATTTT. This encodes CASSLARGLSDTQYF.

The chain uses TRBV19 and TRBJ1-3, with a tentative D call TRBD1 (5 bases). Germline V gene lookup returns CDR1 LNHDA and CDR2 SQIVND (reference sequence). CDR3 size: 15 residues. The ends were cut back, 5 bases at V and 1 base at J, with 12 bases in the middle. This chain's CDR3 is CASSDPGTSGNTIYF. The CDR3, as DNA: TGTGCCAGTAGTGACCCCGGGACGTCTGGAAACACCATATATTTT.

The CDR3 region is CAISGSSYEQYF. The DNA for the CDR3 is TGTGCCATCAGTGGGAGCAGCTACGAGCAGTACTTC. The chain employs TRBV10-3 and TRBJ2-7; D ambiguous. Germline-derived CDR1 and CDR2 are ENHRY and SYGVKD. This CDR3 is 12 amino acids long. Deletions cut 4 bases from V and 3 bases from J, with 7 bases between.

The CDR3 DNA reads TGTGCCAGCAGCCAAGGGGCTAGCGGGAGCTACAATGAGCAGTTCTTC. It specifies CASSQGASGSYNEQFF. The chain has TRBV4-2 and TRBJ2-1; the match to TRBD2 covers 10 bases. With V trimmed by 1 base and J by 3 bases, 3 bases remained unmatched. The CDR3 consists of 16 residues. Per the germline V gene, CDR1 is LGHNA and CDR2 is YNFKEQ.

This clone is a singleton in its sample. V gene TRBV12-5 combines with J gene TRBJ1-6; D unclear. Between the trimmed V and J ends, which lost 0 bases and 0 bases, there was a span of 9 bases. The CDR3 runs 17 residues. The V gene's germline CDR1 is LGHNT and CDR2 FRNRAP. The CDR3 sequence is CASGLVPSRSYNSPLHF. The CDR3 bases are TGTGCTAGTGGTTTGGTACCGTCCCGCTCCTATAATTCACCCCTCCACTTT.